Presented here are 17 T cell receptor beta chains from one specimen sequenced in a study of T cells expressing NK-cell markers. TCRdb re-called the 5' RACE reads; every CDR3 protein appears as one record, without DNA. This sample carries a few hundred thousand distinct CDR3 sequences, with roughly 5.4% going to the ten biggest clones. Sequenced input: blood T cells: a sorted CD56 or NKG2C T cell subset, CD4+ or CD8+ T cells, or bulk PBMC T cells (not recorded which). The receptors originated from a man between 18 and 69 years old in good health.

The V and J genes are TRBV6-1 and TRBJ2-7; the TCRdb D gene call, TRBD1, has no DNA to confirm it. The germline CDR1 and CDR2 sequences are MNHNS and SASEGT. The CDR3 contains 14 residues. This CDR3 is CASRNDDSPSEQYF.

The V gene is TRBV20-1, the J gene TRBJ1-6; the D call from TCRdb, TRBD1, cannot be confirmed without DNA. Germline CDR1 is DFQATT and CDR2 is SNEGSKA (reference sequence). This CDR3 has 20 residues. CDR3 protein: CSASVPRGAAVSSYNSPLHF.

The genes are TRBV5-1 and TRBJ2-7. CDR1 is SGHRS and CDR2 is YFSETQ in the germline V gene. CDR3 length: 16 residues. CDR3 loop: CASSTQPGRVSYEQYF.

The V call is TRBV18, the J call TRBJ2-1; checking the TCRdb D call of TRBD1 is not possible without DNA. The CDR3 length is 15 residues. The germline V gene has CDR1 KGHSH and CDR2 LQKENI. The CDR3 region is CASSWGTGGYNEQFF.

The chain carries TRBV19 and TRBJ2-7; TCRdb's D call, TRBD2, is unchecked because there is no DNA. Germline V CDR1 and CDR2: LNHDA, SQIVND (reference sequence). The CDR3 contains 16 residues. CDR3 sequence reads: CASSIRSGGQHNEQYF.

The CDR3 loop is CASSLRQVYGYTF. The J gene is TRBJ1-2, the V gene TRBV28; TCRdb gives TRBD1 as the D gene, but with no DNA this cannot be confirmed. The germline CDR1 and CDR2 sequences are MDHEN and SYDVKM. This CDR3 is built from 13 residues.

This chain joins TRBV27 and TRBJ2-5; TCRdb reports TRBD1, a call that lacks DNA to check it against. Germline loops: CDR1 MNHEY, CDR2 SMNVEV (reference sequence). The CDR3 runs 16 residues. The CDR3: CASSSYRKQVQETQYF.

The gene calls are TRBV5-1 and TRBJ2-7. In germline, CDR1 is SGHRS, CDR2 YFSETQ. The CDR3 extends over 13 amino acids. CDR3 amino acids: CASSNTGAYEQYF. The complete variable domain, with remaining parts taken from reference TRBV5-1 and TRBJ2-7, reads KAGVTQTPRYLIKTRGQQVTLSCSPISGHRSVSWYQQTPGQGLQFLFEYFSETQRNKGNFPGRFSGRQFSNSRSEMNVSTLELGDSALYLCASSNTGAYEQYFGPGTRLTVT.

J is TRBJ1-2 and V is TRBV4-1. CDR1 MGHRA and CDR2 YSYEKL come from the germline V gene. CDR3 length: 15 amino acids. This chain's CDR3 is CASSSQSEINYGYTF.

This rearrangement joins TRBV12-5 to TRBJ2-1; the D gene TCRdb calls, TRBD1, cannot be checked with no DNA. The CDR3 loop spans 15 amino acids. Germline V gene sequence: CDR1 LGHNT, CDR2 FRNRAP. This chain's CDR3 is CASGPGTRRFDEQFF. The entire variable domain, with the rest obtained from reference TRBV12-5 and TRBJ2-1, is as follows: DARVTQTPRHKVTEMGQEVTMRCQPILGHNTVFWYRQTMMQGLELLAYFRNRAPLDDSGMPKDRFSAEMPDATLATLKIQPSEPRDSAVYFCASGPGTRRFDEQFFGPGTRLTVL.

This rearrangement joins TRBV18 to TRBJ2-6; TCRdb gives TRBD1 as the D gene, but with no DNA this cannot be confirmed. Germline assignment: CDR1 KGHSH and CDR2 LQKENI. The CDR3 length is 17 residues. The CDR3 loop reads CASSPRRGPGGANVLTF. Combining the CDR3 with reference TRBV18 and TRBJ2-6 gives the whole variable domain NAGVMQNPRHLVRRRGQEARLRCSPMKGHSHVYWYRQLPEEGLKFMVYLQKENIIDESGMPKERFSAEFPKEGPSILRIQQVVRGDSAAYFCASSPRRGPGGANVLTFGAGSRLTVL.

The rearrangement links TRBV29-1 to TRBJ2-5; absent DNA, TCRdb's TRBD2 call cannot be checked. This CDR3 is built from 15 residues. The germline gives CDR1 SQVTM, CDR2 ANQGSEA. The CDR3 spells CSVGSFSPRGETQYF. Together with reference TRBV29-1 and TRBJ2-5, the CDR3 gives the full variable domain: SAVISQKPSRDICQRGTSLTIQCQVDSQVTMMFWYRQQPGQSLTLIATANQGSEATYESGFVIDKFPISRPNLTFSTLTVSNMSPEDSSIYLCSVGSFSPRGETQYFGPGTRLLVL.

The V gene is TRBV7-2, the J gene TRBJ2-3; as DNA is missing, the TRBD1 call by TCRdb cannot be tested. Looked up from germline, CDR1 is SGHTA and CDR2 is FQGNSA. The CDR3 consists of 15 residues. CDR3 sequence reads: CASSSSAGGTDTQYF.

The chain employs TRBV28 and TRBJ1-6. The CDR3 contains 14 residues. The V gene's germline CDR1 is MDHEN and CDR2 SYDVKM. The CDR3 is CASSLRVFNSPLHF. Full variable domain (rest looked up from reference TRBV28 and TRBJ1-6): DVKVTQSSRYLVKRTGEKVFLECVQDMDHENMFWYRQDPGLGLRLIYFSYDVKMKEKGDIPEGYSVSREKKERFSLILESASTNQTSMYLCASSLRVFNSPLHFGNGTRLTVT.

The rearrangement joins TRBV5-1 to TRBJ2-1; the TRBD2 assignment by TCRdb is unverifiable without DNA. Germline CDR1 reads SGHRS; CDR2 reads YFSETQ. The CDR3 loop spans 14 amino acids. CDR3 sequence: CASGTAGEYNEQFF.

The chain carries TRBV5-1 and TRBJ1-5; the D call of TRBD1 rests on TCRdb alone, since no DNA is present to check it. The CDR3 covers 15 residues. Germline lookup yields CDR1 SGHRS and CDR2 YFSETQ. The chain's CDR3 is CASSLEWGSHQPQHF.

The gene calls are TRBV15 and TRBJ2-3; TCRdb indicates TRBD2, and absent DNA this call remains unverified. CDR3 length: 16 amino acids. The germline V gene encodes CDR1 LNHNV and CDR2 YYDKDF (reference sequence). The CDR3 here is CATSRGDSGGADTQYF.